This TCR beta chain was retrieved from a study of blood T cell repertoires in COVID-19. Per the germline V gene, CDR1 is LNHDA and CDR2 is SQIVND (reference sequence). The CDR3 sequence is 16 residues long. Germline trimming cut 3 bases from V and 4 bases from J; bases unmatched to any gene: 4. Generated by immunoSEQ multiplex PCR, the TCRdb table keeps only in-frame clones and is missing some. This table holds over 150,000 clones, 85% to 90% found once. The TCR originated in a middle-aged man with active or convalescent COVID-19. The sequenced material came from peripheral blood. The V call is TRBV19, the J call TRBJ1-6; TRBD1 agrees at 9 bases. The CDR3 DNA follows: TGTGCCAGTAGTATGACTGGGACAGGGTATAATTCACCCCTCCACTTT. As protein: CASSMTGTGYNSPLHF.